This T cell receptor beta chain is drawn from a study of STAT5B mutations in CD4+ large granular lymphocyte leukemia. Study findings and constraints: Patient CD4-sorted repertoires looked more clonal than healthy CD4+ repertoires, even without putative leukemic clones. TRBV06-family usage was enriched in top patient clones (8/27) versus controls (2/35). About 25% of private leukemic clonotypes occurred rarely in other patients' non-leukemic repertoires.

Details on this clone: Its cognate antigen is unknown.

The method was immunoSEQ multiplex PCR; TCRdb's version includes in-frame clones alone and lacks a portion of them. The sample includes 22,000 or so clones, about 78% seen only once; the top ten take about 0.43%. This CDR3 is built from 18 residues. Germline V gene lookup returns CDR1 SGHAT and CDR2 FQNNGV. After removal of 4 bases from V and 7 bases from J, the junction contained 17 bases not matched to a gene. The material sequenced was CD4+ T cells from blood buffy coats. The clonotype originates from a human donor in good health. The chain carries TRBV11-2 and TRBJ2-2, with 8 bases aligning to TRBD2. The CDR3 loop reads CASSYAPTGGHLSGELFF. In nucleotides, the CDR3 is TGTGCCAGCAGCTACGCCCCCACGGGGGGGCACCTCAGCGGGGAGCTGTTTTTT.